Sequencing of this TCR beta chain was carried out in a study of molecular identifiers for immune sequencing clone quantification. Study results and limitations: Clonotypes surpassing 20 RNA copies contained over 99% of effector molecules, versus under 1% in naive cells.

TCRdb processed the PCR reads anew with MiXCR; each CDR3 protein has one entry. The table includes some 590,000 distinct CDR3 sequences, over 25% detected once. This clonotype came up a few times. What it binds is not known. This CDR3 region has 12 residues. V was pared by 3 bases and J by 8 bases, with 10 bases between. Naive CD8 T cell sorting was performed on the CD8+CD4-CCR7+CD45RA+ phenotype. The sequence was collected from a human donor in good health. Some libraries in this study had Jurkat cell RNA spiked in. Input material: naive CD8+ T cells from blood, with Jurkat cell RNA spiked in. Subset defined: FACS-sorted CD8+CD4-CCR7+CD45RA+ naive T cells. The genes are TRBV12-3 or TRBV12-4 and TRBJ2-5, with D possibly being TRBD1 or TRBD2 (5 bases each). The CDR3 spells CASSFFGATQYF. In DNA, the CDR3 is TGTGCCAGCAGTTTCTTCGGGGCAACCCAGTACTTC.